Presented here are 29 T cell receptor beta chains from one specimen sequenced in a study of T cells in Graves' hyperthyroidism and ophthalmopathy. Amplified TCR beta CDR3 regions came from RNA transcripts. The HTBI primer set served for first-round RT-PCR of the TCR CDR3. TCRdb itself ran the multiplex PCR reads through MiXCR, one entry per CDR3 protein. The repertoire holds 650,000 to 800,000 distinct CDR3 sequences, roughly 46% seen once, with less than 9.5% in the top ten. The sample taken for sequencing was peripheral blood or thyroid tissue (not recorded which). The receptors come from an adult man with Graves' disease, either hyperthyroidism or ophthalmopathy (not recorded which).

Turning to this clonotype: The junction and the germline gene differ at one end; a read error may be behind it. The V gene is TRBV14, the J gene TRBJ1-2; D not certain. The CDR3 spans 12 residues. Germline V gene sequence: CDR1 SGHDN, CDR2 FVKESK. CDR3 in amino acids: CASSQVPFGYTF. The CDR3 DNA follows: TGTGCCAGCAGTCAAGTCCCGTTTGGCTACACCTTC.

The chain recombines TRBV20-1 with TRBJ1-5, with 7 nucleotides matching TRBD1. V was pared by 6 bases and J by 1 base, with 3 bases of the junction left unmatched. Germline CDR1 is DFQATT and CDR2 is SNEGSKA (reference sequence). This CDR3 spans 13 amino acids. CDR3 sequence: CSAETGSNQPQHF. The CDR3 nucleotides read TGCAGTGCCGAGACAGGGAGCAATCAGCCCCAGCATTTT.

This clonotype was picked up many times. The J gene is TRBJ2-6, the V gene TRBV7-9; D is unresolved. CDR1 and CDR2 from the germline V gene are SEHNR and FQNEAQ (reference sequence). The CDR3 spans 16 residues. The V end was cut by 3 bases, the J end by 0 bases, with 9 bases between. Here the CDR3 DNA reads TGTGCCAGCAGCTTGGGTCCACACTCTGGGGCCAACGTCCTGACTTTC. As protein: CASSLGPHSGANVLTF.

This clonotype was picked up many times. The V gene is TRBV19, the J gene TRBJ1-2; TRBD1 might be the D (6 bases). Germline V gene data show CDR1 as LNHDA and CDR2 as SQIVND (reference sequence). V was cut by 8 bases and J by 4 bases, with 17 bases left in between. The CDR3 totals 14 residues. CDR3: CASGYREIGYGYTF. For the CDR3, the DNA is TGTGCCAGTGGATACAGGGAAATCGGCTATGGCTACACCTTC.

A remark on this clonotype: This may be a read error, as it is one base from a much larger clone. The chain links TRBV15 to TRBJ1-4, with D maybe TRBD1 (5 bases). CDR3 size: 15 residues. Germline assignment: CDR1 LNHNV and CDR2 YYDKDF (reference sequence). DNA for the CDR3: TGTGCCACCAAACAGGACTGGTCCGGAAGCGAAAAACCGTTTTTT. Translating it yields CATKQDWSGSEKPFF. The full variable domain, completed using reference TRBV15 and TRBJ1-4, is DAMVIQNPRYQVTQFGKPVTLSCSQTLNHNVMYWYQQKSSQAPKLLFHYYDKDFNNEADTPDNFQSRRPNTSFCFLDIRSPGLGDTAMYLCATKQDWSGSEKPFFGSGTQLSVL.

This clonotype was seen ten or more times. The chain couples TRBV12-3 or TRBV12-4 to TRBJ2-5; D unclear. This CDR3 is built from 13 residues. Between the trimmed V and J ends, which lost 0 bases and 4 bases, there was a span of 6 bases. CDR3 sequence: CASSLATIETQYF. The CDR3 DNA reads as TGTGCCAGCAGTTTAGCGACGATAGAGACCCAGTACTTC.

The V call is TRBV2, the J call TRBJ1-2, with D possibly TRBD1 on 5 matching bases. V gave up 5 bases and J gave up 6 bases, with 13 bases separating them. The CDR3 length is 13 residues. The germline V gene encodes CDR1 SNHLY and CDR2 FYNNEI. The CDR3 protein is CASSPDKNHGYTF. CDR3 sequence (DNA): TGTGCCAGCAGTCCGGACAAAAACCATGGCTACACCTTC.

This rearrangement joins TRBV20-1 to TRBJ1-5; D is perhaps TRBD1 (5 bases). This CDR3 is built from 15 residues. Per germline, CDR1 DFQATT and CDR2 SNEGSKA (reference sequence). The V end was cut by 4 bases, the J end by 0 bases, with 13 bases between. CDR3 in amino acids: CSAIVLTDSNQPQHF. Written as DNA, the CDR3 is TGCAGTGCTATAGTCTTGACAGATAGCAATCAGCCCCAGCATTTT.

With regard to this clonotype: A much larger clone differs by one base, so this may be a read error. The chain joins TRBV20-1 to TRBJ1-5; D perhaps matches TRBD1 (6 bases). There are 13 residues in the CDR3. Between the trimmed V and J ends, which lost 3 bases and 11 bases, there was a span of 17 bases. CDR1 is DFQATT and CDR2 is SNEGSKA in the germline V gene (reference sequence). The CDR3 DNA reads TGCAGTGCTAGGGAAACAGGGCCCCCGGCCCAGCATTTT. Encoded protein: CSARETGPPAQHF.

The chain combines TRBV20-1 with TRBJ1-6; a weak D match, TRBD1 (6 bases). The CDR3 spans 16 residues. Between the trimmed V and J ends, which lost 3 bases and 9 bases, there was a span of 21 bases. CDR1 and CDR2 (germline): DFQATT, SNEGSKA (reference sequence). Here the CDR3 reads CSARPEVQGRGSPLHF. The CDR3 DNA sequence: TGCAGTGCTAGGCCCGAAGTACAGGGAAGGGGTTCACCCCTCCACTTT.

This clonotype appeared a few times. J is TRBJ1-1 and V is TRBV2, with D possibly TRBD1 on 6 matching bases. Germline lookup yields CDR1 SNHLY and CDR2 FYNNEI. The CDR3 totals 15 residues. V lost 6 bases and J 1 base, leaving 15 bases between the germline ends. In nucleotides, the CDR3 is TGTGCCAGCAGCTTGCAGGGGTCCACGAACACTGAAGCTTTCTTT. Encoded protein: CASSLQGSTNTEAFF.

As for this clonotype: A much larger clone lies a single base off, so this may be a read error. CDR3 in amino acids: CASSGGIRNTIYF. The CDR3 region has the DNA TGTGCCAGCTCGGGCGGGATCAGAAACACCATATATTTT. The V gene is TRBV2, the J gene TRBJ1-3; D not certain. Germline CDR1 is SNHLY and CDR2 is FYNNEI. Trimming removed 8 bases at V and 5 bases at J, with 13 bases between. The CDR3 spans 13 residues.

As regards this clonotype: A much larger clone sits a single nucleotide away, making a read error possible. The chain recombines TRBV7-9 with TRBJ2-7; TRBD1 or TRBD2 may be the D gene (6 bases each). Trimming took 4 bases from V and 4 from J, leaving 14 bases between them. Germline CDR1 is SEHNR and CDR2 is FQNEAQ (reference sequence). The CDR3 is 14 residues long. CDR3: CASSSYGGAYEQYF. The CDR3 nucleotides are TGTGCCAGCAGCTCATACGGGGGCGCGTACGAGCAGTACTTC.

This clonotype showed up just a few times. As DNA, the CDR3 is TGTGCCAGCACCCCAACGGAGTGGGCAGGGCACTCTAATGAAAAACTGTTTTTT. Translation: CASTPTEWAGHSNEKLFF. V gene TRBV7-6 combines with J gene TRBJ1-4, with D tentatively TRBD1 (5 bases). The V gene's germline CDR1 is SGHVS and CDR2 FNYEAQ. The CDR3 sequence is 18 residues long. Trimming took 7 bases from V and 3 from J, leaving 24 bases between them.

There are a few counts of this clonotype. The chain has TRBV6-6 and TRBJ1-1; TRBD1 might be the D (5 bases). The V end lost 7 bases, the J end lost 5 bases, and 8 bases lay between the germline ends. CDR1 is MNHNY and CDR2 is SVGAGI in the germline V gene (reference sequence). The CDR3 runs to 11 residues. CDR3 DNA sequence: TGTGCCAGCACCAGGGCAACTGAAGCTTTCTTT. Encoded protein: CASTRATEAFF.

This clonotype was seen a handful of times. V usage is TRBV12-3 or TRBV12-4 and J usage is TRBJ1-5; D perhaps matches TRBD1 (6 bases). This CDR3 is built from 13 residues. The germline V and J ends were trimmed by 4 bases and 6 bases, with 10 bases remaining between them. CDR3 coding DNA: TGTGCCAGCAGTTGGGGGCAGGGTCAGCCCCAGCATTTT. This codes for CASSWGQGQPQHF.

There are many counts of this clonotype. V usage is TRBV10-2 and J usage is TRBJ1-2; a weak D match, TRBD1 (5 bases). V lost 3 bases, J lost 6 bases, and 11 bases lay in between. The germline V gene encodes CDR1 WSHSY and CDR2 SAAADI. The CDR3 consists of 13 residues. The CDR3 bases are TGCGCCAGCAGTGACCCAGGGCGGAATGGCTACACCTTC. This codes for CASSDPGRNGYTF.

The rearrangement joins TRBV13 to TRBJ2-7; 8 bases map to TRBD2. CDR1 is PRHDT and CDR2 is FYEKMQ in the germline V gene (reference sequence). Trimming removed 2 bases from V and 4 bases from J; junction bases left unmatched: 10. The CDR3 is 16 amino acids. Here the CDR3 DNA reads TGTGCCAGCAGCTTATACGGGACTAGTATACCATACGAGCAGTACTTC. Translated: CASSLYGTSIPYEQYF.

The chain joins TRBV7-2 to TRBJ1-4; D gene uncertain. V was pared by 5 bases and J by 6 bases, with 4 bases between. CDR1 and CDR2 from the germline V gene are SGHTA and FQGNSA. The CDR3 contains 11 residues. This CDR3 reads CASSRYEKLFF. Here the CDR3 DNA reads TGTGCCAGCAGCCGGTATGAAAAACTGTTTTTT. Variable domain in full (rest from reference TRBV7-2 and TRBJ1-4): GAGVSQSPSNKVTEKGKDVELRCDPISGHTALYWYRQSLGQGLEFLIYFQGNSAPDKSGLPSDRFSAERTGGSVSTLTIQRTQQEDSAVYLCASSRYEKLFFGSGTQLSVL.

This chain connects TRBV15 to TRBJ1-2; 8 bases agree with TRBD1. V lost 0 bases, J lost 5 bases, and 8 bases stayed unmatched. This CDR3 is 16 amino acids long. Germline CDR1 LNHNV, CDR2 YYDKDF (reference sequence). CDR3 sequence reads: CATSREPDRALYGYTF. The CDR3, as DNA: TGTGCCACCAGCAGAGAACCGGACAGGGCGCTATATGGCTACACCTTC. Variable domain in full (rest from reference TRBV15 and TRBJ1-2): DAMVIQNPRYQVTQFGKPVTLSCSQTLNHNVMYWYQQKSSQAPKLLFHYYDKDFNNEADTPDNFQSRRPNTSFCFLDIRSPGLGDTAMYLCATSREPDRALYGYTFGSGTRLTVV.

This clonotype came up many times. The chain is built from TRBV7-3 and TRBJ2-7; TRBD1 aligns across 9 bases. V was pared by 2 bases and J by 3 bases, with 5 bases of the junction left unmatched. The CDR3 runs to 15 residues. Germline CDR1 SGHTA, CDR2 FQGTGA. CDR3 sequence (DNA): TGTGCCAGCAGCTTAGATAGGGGACAGGGCTACGAGCAGTACTTC. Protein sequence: CASSLDRGQGYEQYF.

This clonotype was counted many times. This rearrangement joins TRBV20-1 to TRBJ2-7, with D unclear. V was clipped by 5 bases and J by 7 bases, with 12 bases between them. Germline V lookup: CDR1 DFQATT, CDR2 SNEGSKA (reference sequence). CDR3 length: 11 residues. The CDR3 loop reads CSAAGRQEQYF. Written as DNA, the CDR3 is TGCAGTGCTGCAGGCCGGCAAGAGCAGTACTTC.

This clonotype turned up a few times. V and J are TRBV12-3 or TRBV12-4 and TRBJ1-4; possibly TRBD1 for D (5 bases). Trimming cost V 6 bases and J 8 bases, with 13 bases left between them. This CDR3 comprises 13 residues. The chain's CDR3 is CASSGGVNEKLFF. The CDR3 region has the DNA TGTGCCAGCAGCGGGGGGGTAAACGAAAAACTGTTTTTT.

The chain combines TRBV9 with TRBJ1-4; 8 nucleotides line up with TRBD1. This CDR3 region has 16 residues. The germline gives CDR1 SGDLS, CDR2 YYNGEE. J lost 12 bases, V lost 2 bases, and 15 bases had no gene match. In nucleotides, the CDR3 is TGTGCCAGCAGCGTGATGGGTCAGGGGGCAGGAGAAGAACTGTTTTTT. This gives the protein CASSVMGQGAGEELFF.

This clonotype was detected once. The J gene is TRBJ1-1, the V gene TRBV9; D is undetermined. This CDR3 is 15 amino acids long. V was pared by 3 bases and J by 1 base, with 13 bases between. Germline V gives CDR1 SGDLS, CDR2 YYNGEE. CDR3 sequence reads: CASSAIGYPNTEAFF. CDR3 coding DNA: TGTGCCAGCAGCGCTATTGGATACCCGAACACTGAAGCTTTCTTT.

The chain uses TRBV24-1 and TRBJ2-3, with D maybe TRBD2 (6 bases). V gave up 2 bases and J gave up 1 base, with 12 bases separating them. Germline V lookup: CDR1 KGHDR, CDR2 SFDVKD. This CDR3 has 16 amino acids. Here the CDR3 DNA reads TGTGCCACCAGTGATTCGACTAGAGGAGGCACAGATACGCAGTATTTT. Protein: CATSDSTRGGTDTQYF.

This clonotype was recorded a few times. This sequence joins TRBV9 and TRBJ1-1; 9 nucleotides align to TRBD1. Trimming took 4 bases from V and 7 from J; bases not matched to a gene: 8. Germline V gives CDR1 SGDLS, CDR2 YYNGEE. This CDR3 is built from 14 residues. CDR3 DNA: TGTGCCAGCAGCTTAACCCCGGGACAGGGTGAAGCTTTCTTT. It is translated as CASSLTPGQGEAFF.

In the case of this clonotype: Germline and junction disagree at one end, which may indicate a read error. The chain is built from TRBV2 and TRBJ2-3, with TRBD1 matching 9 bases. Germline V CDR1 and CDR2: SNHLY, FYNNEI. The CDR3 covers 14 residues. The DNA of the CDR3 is TGTGCCAGCAGTGATGACAGGGGGACAGATACACAGTATTTT. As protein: CASSDDRGTDTQYF.

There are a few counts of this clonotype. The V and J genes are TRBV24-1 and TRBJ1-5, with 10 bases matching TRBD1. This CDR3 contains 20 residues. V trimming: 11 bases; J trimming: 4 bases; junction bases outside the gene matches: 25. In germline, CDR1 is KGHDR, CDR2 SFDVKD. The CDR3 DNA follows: TGTGCCATACGGGGAGTGTGGGCAACCGGGACAGGGGAAAATAATCAGCCCCAGCATTTT. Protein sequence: CAIRGVWATGTGENNQPQHF.